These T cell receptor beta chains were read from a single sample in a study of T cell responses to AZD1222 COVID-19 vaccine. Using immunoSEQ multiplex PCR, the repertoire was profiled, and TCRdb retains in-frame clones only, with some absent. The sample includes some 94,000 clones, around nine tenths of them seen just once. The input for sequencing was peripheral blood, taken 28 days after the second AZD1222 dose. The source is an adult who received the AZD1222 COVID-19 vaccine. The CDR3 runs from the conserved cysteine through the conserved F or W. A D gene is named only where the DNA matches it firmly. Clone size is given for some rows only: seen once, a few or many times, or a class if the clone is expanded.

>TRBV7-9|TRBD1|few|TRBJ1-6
CASSPPGTGMVGSPLHF
TGTGCCAGCAGCCCCCCCGGGACAGGGATGGTGGGGTCACCCCTCCACTTT
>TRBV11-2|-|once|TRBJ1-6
CASSLSWGFASPLHF
TGTGCCAGCAGCTTATCTTGGGGATTCGCTTCACCCCTCCACTTT
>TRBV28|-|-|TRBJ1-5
CASSLDTRNYQPQHF
TGTGCCAGCAGTTTAGACACACGAAACTATCAGCCCCAGCATTTT
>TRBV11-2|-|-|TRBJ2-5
CASSLDRWQGGETQYF
TGTGCCAGCAGCTTAGATCGGTGGCAGGGGGGCGAGACCCAGTACTTC
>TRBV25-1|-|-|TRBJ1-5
CASSESGWQSDSNQPQHF
TGTGCCAGCAGTGAATCGGGATGGCAGAGTGATAGCAATCAGCCCCAGCATTTT
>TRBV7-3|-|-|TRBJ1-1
CASSLSGLSNTEAFF
TGTGCCAGCAGCCTATCGGGACTGTCGAACACTGAAGCTTTCTTT
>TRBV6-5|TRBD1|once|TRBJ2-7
CASSPTDRVHEQYF
TGTGCCAGCAGCCCCACCGACAGGGTCCACGAGCAGTACTTC
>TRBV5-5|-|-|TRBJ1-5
CASSGGTEDQPQHF
TGTGCCAGCAGCGGGGGAACGGAGGATCAGCCCCAGCATTTT
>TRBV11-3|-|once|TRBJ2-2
CASSLDGITGELFF
TGTGCCAGCAGCTTAGACGGGATCACCGGGGAGCTGTTTTTT
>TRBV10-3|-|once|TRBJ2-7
CAIRIQGSRNEQYF
TGTGCCATCAGGATACAGGGAAGTAGGAACGAGCAGTACTTC
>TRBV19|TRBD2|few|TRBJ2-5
CASSVAGQETQYF
TGTGCCAGTAGTGTAGCGGGGCAAGAGACCCAGTACTTC
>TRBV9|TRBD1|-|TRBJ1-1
CASSVSGGPINTEAFF
TGTGCCAGCAGCGTGTCAGGGGGCCCCATTAACACTGAAGCTTTCTTT
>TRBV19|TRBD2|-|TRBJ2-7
CASTPGGDISYEQYF
TGTGCCAGTACCCCGGGGGGGGACATCTCCTACGAGCAGTACTTC
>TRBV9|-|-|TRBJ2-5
CASSVVGETQYF
TGTGCCAGCAGCGTAGTAGGAGAGACCCAGTACTTC
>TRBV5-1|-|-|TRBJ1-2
CASSLGTGPMYGYTF
TGCGCCAGCAGCTTAGGGACTGGCCCGATGTATGGCTACACCTTC
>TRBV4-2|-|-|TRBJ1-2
CASSQDGSGDGYTF
TGTGCCAGCAGCCAAGATGGGTCAGGGGATGGCTACACCTTC
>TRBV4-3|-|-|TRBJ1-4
CASSQGGGHGNEKLFF
TGCGCCAGCAGCCAAGGGGGGGGTCACGGGAATGAAAAACTGTTTTTT
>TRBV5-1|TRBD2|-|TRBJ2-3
CASSFSGAITDTQYF
TGCGCCAGCAGCTTCAGCGGGGCCATCACAGATACGCAGTATTTT
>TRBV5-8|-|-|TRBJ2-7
CASSPGHYEQYF
TGTGCCAGCAGCCCGGGACACTACGAGCAGTACTTC
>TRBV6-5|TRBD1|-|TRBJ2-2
CASRTGITGELFF
TGTGCCAGCAGGACAGGGATCACCGGGGAGCTGTTTTTT
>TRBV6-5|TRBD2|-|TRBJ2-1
CASSYFSGGDNEQFF
TGTGCCAGCAGTTACTTCAGCGGGGGGGACAATGAGCAGTTCTTC
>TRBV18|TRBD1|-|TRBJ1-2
CASSPPDRASGYTF
TGTGCCAGCTCACCACCCGACAGGGCGAGTGGCTACACCTTC
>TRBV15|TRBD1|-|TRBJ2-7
CATRGQGFPEQYF
TGTGCCACCAGAGGACAGGGCTTCCCAGAGCAGTACTTC
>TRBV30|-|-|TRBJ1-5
CAWALNRGSQPQHF
TGTGCCTGGGCCCTAAATCGTGGATCTCAGCCCCAGCATTTT
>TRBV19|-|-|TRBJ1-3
CASSPNAGNRNTIYF
TGTGCCAGTAGCCCCAACGCCGGCAATCGAAACACCATATATTTT
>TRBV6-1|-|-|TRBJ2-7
CASSEAETYEQYF
TGTGCCAGCAGTGAAGCTGAAACCTACGAGCAGTACTTC
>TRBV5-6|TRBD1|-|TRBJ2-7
CASSLAQGLTF
TGTGCCAGCAGCTTGGCACAGGGGCTCACTTTC
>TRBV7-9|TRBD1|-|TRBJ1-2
CASSLVDRENLYGYTF
TGTGCCAGCAGCTTAGTGGACAGGGAGAACCTCTATGGCTACACCTTC
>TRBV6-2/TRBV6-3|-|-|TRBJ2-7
CASSYVGVSYEQYF
TGTGCCAGCAGTTACGTCGGGGTTTCGTACGAGCAGTACTTC
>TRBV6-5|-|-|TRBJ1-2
CASTTGAVRGYTF
TGTGCCAGCACTACGGGGGCGGTACGGGGCTACACCTTC
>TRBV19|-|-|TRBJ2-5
CASSRGWGAGETQYF
TGTGCCAGTAGTAGGGGCTGGGGGGCCGGAGAGACCCAGTACTTC
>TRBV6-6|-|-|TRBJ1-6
CASSSQTPGHSPLHF
TGTGCCAGCAGTTCCCAAACACCGGGGCATTCACCCCTCCACTTT
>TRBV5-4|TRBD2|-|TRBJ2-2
CASSPGTSGGLNTGELFF
TGTGCCAGCAGCCCCGGGACTAGCGGGGGCCTGAACACCGGGGAGCTGTTTTTT
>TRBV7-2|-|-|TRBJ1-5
CASSLGQGNQPQHF
TGTGCCAGCAGCTTAGGGCAGGGCAATCAGCCCCAGCATTTT
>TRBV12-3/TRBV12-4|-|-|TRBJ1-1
CASSFSWNTEAFF
TGTGCCAGCAGCTTCTCTTGGAACACTGAAGCTTTCTTT
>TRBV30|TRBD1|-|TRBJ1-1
CAWSRRGQGVTEAFF
TGTGCCTGGAGCCGGCGCGGACAGGGGGTCACTGAAGCTTTCTTT
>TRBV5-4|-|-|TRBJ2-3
CASSLGASFDTQYF
TGTGCCAGCAGCTTGGGTGCTAGTTTCGATACGCAGTATTTT
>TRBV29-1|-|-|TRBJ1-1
CSVGPKWDTEAFF
TGCAGCGTTGGACCAAAGTGGGACACTGAAGCTTTCTTT
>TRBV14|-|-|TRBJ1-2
CASSPRQTGYGYTF
TGTGCCAGCAGCCCCCGACAGACGGGCTATGGCTACACCTTC
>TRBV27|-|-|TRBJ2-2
CASSWGLANTGELFF
TGTGCCAGCAGCTGGGGGCTAGCGAACACCGGGGAGCTGTTTTTT
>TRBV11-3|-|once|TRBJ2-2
CASSRRGYGKSNTGELFF
TGTGCCAGCAGCAGAAGGGGGTACGGAAAAAGCAACACCGGGGAGCTGTTTTTT
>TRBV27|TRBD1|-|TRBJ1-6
CASADRGNSPLHF
TGTGCCAGCGCTGACAGGGGAAATTCACCCCTCCACTTT
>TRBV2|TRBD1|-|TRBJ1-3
CASSDGQGNSGNTIYF
TGTGCCAGCAGCGACGGACAGGGGAACTCTGGAAACACCATATATTTT
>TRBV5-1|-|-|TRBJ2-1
CASSLEVGGSSYNEQFF
TGCGCCAGCAGCTTGGAGGTCGGGGGTAGCTCCTACAATGAGCAGTTCTTC
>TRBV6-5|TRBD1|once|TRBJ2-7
CASSSAGQGGHYEQYF
TGTGCCAGCAGTTCCGCTGGACAGGGGGGTCACTACGAGCAGTACTTC
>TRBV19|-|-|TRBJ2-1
CASSIGQGGYNEQFF
TGTGCCAGTAGTATTGGGCAGGGAGGTTACAATGAGCAGTTCTTC
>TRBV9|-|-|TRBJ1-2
CASSGNPRAPQGYTF
TGTGCCAGCAGCGGGAACCCTCGGGCGCCCCAAGGCTACACCTTC
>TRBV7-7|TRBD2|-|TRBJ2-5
CASTAGTLETQYF
TGTGCTAGCACAGCGGGGACGTTAGAGACCCAGTACTTC
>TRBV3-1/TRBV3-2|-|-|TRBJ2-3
CASSLGTSTDTQYF
TGTGCCAGCAGCCTTGGGACTAGCACAGATACGCAGTATTTT
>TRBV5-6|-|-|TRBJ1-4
CASSYQGTKLFF
TGTGCCAGCAGCTACCAGGGGACAAAACTGTTTTTT
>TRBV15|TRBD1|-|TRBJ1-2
CATSNGQGRSYGYTF
TGTGCCACCAGCAATGGACAGGGGAGAAGCTATGGCTACACCTTC
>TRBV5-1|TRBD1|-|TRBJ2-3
CASSLGGQGSDTQYF
TGCGCCAGCAGCTTGGGGGGACAGGGTAGTGATACGCAGTATTTT
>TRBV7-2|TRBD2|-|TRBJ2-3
CASRTSGGLDTQYF
TGTGCCAGCAGAACTAGCGGGGGGCTGGATACGCAGTATTTT
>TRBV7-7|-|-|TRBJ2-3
CASSFGLGTDTQYF
TGTGCTAGCAGCTTTGGACTGGGCACAGATACGCAGTATTTT
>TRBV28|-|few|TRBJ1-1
CASSSMQGGAFF
TGTGCCAGCAGCTCCATGCAGGGCGGAGCTTTCTTT
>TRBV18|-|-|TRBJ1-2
CASSPPQGLGYTF
TGTGCCAGCTCACCACCGCAGGGTTTGGGCTACACCTTC
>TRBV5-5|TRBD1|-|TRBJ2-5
CASSQGTGSIETQYF
TGTGCCAGCAGCCAAGGGACAGGGAGTATAGAGACCCAGTACTTC